Described below is a single T cell receptor (beta chain) sequence and its context. The data derive from a study of blood T cell repertoires in COVID-19. At the level of the study: From T cells, B-cell-depleted T cells, or PBMCs came the material, which was cDNA or gDNA.

This CDR3 comprises 16 residues. CDR1 is MGHDK, CDR2 SYGVNS, per germline. The V gene end was trimmed by 5 bases and the J gene end by 3 bases; junction bases not matched to a gene: 11. TCRdb's copy holds only in-frame clones and misses some; the assay was immunoSEQ multiplex PCR. There are about 480,000 clones in the sample; approximately 88% occur only once, and less than 2% lies in the top ten. The chain joins TRBV25-1 to TRBJ2-3; 7 positions agree with TRBD2. The TCR was taken from a woman in her forties who had recovered from COVID-19. The source material was PBMCs or T cells enriched from blood (not recorded which). As DNA, the CDR3 is TGTGCCAGCAGTCCCTTTGGAGGGAGGGGTACAGATACGCAGTATTTT. Translation gives CASSPFGGRGTDTQYF.